These 8 T cell receptor beta chains originate from one sample sequenced in a study of blood T cells in healthy people across ages. Next came a second PCR, run for roughly 6 to 11 cycles, which used a sample-barcoded 5' primer along with a J-beta primer mix. A single record per CDR3 protein comes from TCRdb applying MiXCR to the 5' RACE reads. The sample lists about 640,000 distinct CDR3 sequences; approximately 50% were seen once. The sequencing sample was made of blood. Source of these receptors: a man aged 55 to 70 in good health.

The genes are TRBV29-1 and TRBJ2-5; 7 bases align to TRBD1. V trimming: 6 bases; J trimming: 11 bases; junction bases outside the gene matches: 12. In germline, CDR1 is SQVTM, CDR2 ANQGSEA. CDR3 length: 12 amino acids. The DNA of the CDR3 is TGCAGCGTCTCCTGGACAGGTAGGGAGCAGTACTTC. This translates into CSVSWTGREQYF.

This chain connects TRBV20-1 to TRBJ1-2; TRBD1 is a possible D gene (6 bases). Trimming took off 5 bases at V and 8 bases at J, with 18 bases between the two ends. Germline values: CDR1 DFQATT, CDR2 SNEGSKA (reference sequence). The CDR3 extends over 13 amino acids. The CDR3 protein is CSAVGRGAGGYTF. The CDR3 DNA reads TGCAGTGCTGTTGGGCGGGGGGCAGGGGGCTACACCTTC.

This clonotype occurred once. This sequence joins TRBV20-1 and TRBJ2-1, with D perhaps matching TRBD2 (6 bases). V dropped 3 bases and J dropped 8 bases, with 20 bases sitting between them. Germline lookup yields CDR1 DFQATT and CDR2 SNEGSKA (reference sequence). The CDR3 has 15 residues. The CDR3 nucleotides read TGCAGTGCTAGGTCTCGCATAAGCGGGTTTTATGAGCAGTTCTTC. Protein product: CSARSRISGFYEQFF.

This clonotype was counted between two and nine times. The chain has TRBV5-1 and TRBJ2-1, with D possibly being TRBD2 (7 bases). The CDR3 loop spans 15 amino acids. Germline assignment: CDR1 SGHRS and CDR2 YFSETQ. V lost 0 bases and J 7 bases, leaving 14 bases between the germline ends. The CDR3 reads CASSLEGGGLNEQFF. CDR3 DNA: TGCGCCAGCAGCTTGGAGGGGGGGGGTCTAAATGAGCAGTTCTTC.

This chain uses TRBV10-3 with TRBJ2-1; the D is unclear. The CDR3 is made up of 13 amino acids. V lost 6 bases and J 7 bases, leaving 13 bases between the germline ends. In germline, CDR1 is ENHRY, CDR2 SYGVKD. CDR3 nucleotides: TGTGCCATCAGGGCGCTTTCCACGAATGAGCAGTTCTTC. It translates to CAIRALSTNEQFF.

This clonotype was found a few times. The gene calls are TRBV5-1 and TRBJ2-7; D may be TRBD1 (5 bases). The germline V and J ends were trimmed by 4 bases and 4 bases, with 15 bases remaining between them. The CDR3 is 14 amino acids. Germline CDR1 SGHRS, CDR2 YFSETQ. The CDR3 loop is CASSAKGRAYEQYF. The CDR3 DNA follows: TGCGCCAGCAGCGCAAAGGGCAGGGCTTACGAGCAGTACTTC.

V is TRBV5-1 and J is TRBJ2-1; 8 positions match TRBD2. V lost 0 bases and J lost 6; bases outside the gene matches: 5. The CDR3 loop spans 15 amino acids. Germline-derived CDR1 and CDR2 are SGHRS and YFSETQ. The CDR3 here is CASSLGTAGVNEQFF. The CDR3 DNA sequence: TGCGCCAGCAGCTTGGGCACAGCGGGGGTCAATGAGCAGTTCTTC.

V gene TRBV7-2 combines with J gene TRBJ2-5; possible D gene TRBD1, 6 bases. CDR3 length: 15 residues. Trimming left V 0 bases short and J 4 bases short, with 12 bases between. CDR1 is SGHTA, CDR2 FQGNSA, per germline. CDR3 in amino acids: CASSLAGGRRETQYF. The CDR3 bases are TGTGCCAGCAGCTTAGCAGGGGGACGTCGAGAGACCCAGTACTTC.